There are many counts of the clone carrying this TCR beta chain. The V gene's germline CDR1 is MDHEN and CDR2 SYDVKM. The ends were cut back, 6 bases at V and 0 bases at J, with 12 bases in the middle. The CDR3 is 14 amino acids. As to time point: newly diagnosed GD, antithyroid drugs for less than 3 months. The authors made the TCR library using RNA they extracted from PBMCs. The data belong to a study of regulatory T cells in long-lasting Graves disease. HTBI primers from iRepertoire and Arm-PCR of CDR3 regions yielded the TCR beta libraries. In TCRdb, the multiplex PCR reads were re-called with MiXCR into one record per CDR3 protein. This sample has approximately 390,000 distinct CDR3 sequences, with about 16% found just once. The same sample was also studied in work on T cells in Graves' hyperthyroidism and ophthalmopathy.

The chain carries TRBV28 and TRBJ2-7; D is uncertain. The clonotype comes from a woman between 18 and 29 years old with Graves disease. The specimen was peripheral blood mononuclear cells (PBMCs), collected at new diagnosis, from a patient treated with antithyroid drugs. CDR3 residues: CASSHSWDSYEQYF. The DNA of the CDR3 is TGTGCCAGCAGCCATTCTTGGGACTCCTACGAGCAGTACTTC. The full variable domain, in which reference TRBV28 and TRBJ2-7 provide the parts outside the CDR3, is DVKVTQSSRYLVKRTGEKVFLECVQDMDHENMFWYRQDPGLGLRLIYFSYDVKMKEKGDIPEGYSVSREKKERFSLILESASTNQTSMYLCASSHSWDSYEQYFGPGTRLTVT.